These 16 T cell receptor beta chains originate from one sample sequenced in a study of Graves' ophthalmopathy and Graves' hyperthyroidism (dated by TCRdb to the late 2010s). TCRdb shows the sequencer as Illumina HiSeq 2000. TCR beta CDR3 regions were amplified from RNA transcripts for repertoire sequencing. The first round was an RT-PCR using HTBI primers with the Qiagen OneStep RT-PCR kit, and this first round was followed by a second-round multiplex PCR, then size selection and purification. TCRdb's own reprocessing of the public reads used fastp at Q25 and MiXCR and kept productive beta chains. Rows with a matching CDR3 protein are joined into one entry that keeps the most common DNA and genes. Counted in this sample were over 150,000 distinct CDR3 sequences; 30% to 45% of them appeared once. The top ten hold less than 6% of the sample. The sequenced sample consisted of peripheral blood. These receptors were collected from a woman in her thirties or forties with Graves' ophthalmopathy. Donor details come from another sample of the same person, matched by shared clones.

V gene TRBV6-2 or TRBV6-3 combines with J gene TRBJ2-7; no clear D. The CDR3 length is 14 residues. CDR1 MNHEY and CDR2 SVGEGT come from the germline V gene. The V gene lost 5 bases and the J gene lost 5 bases, with 16 bases spanning the gap. DNA for the CDR3: TGTGCCAGCAGTGACCTCCAGTCTAGGAACGAGCAGTACTTC. This encodes CASSDLQSRNEQYF.

This clonotype came up many times. The gene calls are TRBV29-1 and TRBJ2-4; tentatively, D is TRBD1 (6 bases). This CDR3 is 13 amino acids long. V lost 6 bases, J lost 7 bases, and 16 bases lay in between. CDR1 SQVTM and CDR2 ANQGSEA come from the germline V gene. The CDR3 nucleotides read TGCAGCGTAGGAACAGGGTCGGGGAACATTCAGTACTTC. This codes for CSVGTGSGNIQYF.

This clonotype was recorded many times. J is TRBJ2-2 and V is TRBV7-3, with a possible D match to TRBD1 (5 bases). Germline values: CDR1 SGHTA, CDR2 FQGTGA. Trimming removed 5 bases from V and 2 bases from J, with 15 bases in between. CDR3 length: 16 amino acids. In DNA, the CDR3 is TGTGCCAGCAGCGAGAGTGGGGCAATCAACACCGGGGAGCTGTTTTTT. Protein sequence: CASSESGAINTGELFF.

This clonotype was detected only a few times. The chain has TRBV12-3 or TRBV12-4 and TRBJ1-2; 9 nucleotides line up with TRBD1. With V trimmed by 5 bases and J by 5 bases, 6 bases remained unmatched. There are 14 residues in the CDR3. CDR3 residues: CASSPTGTGYGYTF. Written as DNA, the CDR3 is TGTGCCAGCAGTCCCACCGGGACAGGGTATGGCTACACCTTC.

This clonotype has ten or more counts. The CDR3 here is CSARDLSHAGANVLTF. In DNA, the CDR3 is TGCAGTGCTAGAGACTTAAGCCACGCTGGGGCCAACGTCCTGACTTTC. The rearrangement links TRBV20-1 to TRBJ2-6; D not resolved. Germline values: CDR1 DFQATT, CDR2 SNEGSKA (reference sequence). V was clipped by 0 bases and J by 2 bases, with 11 bases between them. CDR3 length: 16 residues.

The chain combines TRBV15 with TRBJ2-7, with 9 bases lining up with TRBD2. The CDR3 is 15 residues long. J lost 7 bases, V lost 0 bases, and 7 bases had no gene match. Germline V gene sequence: CDR1 LNHNV, CDR2 YYDKDF (reference sequence). The CDR3 sequence is CATSRDLAGAREQYF. CDR3 DNA sequence: TGTGCCACCAGCAGAGATTTAGCGGGAGCCAGAGAGCAGTACTTC.

This clonotype occurred many times. V is TRBV12-3 or TRBV12-4 and J is TRBJ2-7; maybe TRBD2 (6 bases). V was trimmed by 6 bases and J by 6 bases, leaving 18 bases between them. This CDR3 is built from 14 residues. This CDR3 is CASRLGGTLLEQYF. DNA for the CDR3: TGTGCCAGCAGGCTCGGGGGAACCCTACTCGAGCAGTACTTC.

The rearrangement links TRBV12-3 or TRBV12-4 to TRBJ2-7; possible D gene TRBD2, 6 bases. The CDR3 extends over 15 amino acids. Trimming took 3 bases from V and 6 from J, leaving 18 bases between them. CDR3 sequence reads: CASSFSGARRSEQYF. The CDR3 DNA follows: TGTGCCAGCAGTTTCTCGGGAGCTCGTAGAAGCGAGCAGTACTTC.

This clonotype appeared many times. This sequence joins TRBV28 and TRBJ2-5, with D perhaps given as TRBD1 or TRBD2 (5 bases each). Germline V CDR1 and CDR2: MDHEN, SYDVKM. The CDR3 spans 13 residues. Trimming removed 5 bases from V and 4 bases from J, with 11 bases in between. This chain's CDR3 is CASSIGTGETQYF. DNA of the CDR3: TGTGCCAGCAGTATCGGGACGGGAGAGACCCAGTACTTC.

The chain uses TRBV12-3 or TRBV12-4 and TRBJ2-6; no clear D gene. CDR3 length: 15 amino acids. The V and J ends lost 2 bases and 2 bases respectively, with 7 bases between them. DNA of the CDR3: TGTGCCAGCAGTTTATCCACTCCTGGGGCCAACGTCCTGACTTTC. It specifies CASSLSTPGANVLTF.

The chain joins TRBV28 to TRBJ1-1; TRBD1 might be the D (5 bases). The germline gives CDR1 MDHEN, CDR2 SYDVKM. CDR3 length: 10 amino acids. V lost 5 bases, J lost 10 bases, and 8 bases lay in between. Here the CDR3 DNA reads TGTGCCAGCAGTGGGGGGGTAGCTTTCTTT. This gives the protein CASSGGVAFF.

This clonotype was seen ten or more times. This chain connects TRBV29-1 to TRBJ2-7, with D possibly matching TRBD2 (6 bases). CDR3 length equals 12 residues. Germline V gene lookup returns CDR1 SQVTM and CDR2 ANQGSEA. V lost 5 bases to trimming and J lost 2 bases, with 10 bases between them. CDR3 coding DNA: TGCAGCGTTACCGGGACTCCCTACGAGCAGTACTTC. Its translation is CSVTGTPYEQYF.

The rearrangement uses TRBV7-9 and TRBJ1-1, with D unresolved. The V and J ends lost 6 bases and 2 bases respectively, with 7 bases between them. This CDR3 contains 12 residues. Germline loops: CDR1 SEHNR, CDR2 FQNEAQ (reference sequence). The CDR3 sequence is CASRTVNTEAFF. CDR3 DNA sequence: TGTGCCAGCAGGACGGTAAACACTGAAGCTTTCTTT.

The gene calls are TRBV7-2 and TRBJ2-7; the D call may be TRBD1 or TRBD2 (5 bases each). Germline-derived CDR1 and CDR2 are SGHTA and FQGNSA. Trimming shortened V by 6 bases and J by 6 bases, and 18 bases separated the two germline ends. CDR3 length: 14 amino acids. The CDR3 loop reads CASSRRDRRSEQYF. As DNA, the CDR3 is TGTGCCAGCAGTCGAAGGGACCGCCGCAGCGAGCAGTACTTC.

In this sample, this clonotype turned up many times. V and J are TRBV6-1 and TRBJ2-7; D is possibly TRBD1 (6 bases). Germline V gene sequence: CDR1 MNHNS, CDR2 SASEGT. The length of the CDR3 is 15 residues. Trimming shortened V by 5 bases and J by 0 bases, and 14 bases separated the two germline ends. CDR3 nucleotides: TGTGCCAGCAGTCCACAGGGATCCGACTCCTACGAGCAGTACTTC. Translated: CASSPQGSDSYEQYF.

This clonotype occurred many times. The junction does not match germline at one end; this may be a read error. The CDR3 loop is CSARGRNAEAFF. The CDR3, as DNA: TGCAGCGCCCGCGGCAGGAACGCTGAAGCTTTCTTT. This chain connects TRBV29-1 to TRBJ1-1; unclear D gene. The CDR3 is 12 residues long. CDR1 is SQVTM, CDR2 ANQGSEA, per germline.